What follows describes a single TCR beta chain. No antigen is known for it. Primers for the PCR totalled 60 Vbeta and 13 Jbeta. Assay: immunoSEQ multiplex PCR; the TCRdb copy retains only in-frame clones and omits some. The table records approximately 180,000 clones, roughly nine tenths of them present only once. This sample was taken from a study of cytomegalovirus exposure and HLA in healthy donors. Findings and caveats of the study: The productive fraction for most TCR beta V segments was about 87% or about 30% in an earlier analysis. As a later analysis revealed, the rate of TCR association differed by HLA locus, with DRB1 most and HLA-C fewest.

CDR1 and CDR2 (germline): MDHEN, SYDVKM. V was shortened by 7 bases and J by 4 bases, with 17 bases between the two germline ends. The length of the CDR3 is 15 residues. Sequencing input: PBMCs. This clonotype was obtained from a girl less than two years old in good health and CMV-seronegative. The chain combines TRBV28 with TRBJ2-1, with D perhaps matching TRBD2 (6 bases). The CDR3 spells CASTFGGNLYNEQFF. CDR3 DNA: TGTGCCAGCACGTTTGGGGGGAACTTATACAATGAGCAGTTCTTC.